Following are 24 T cell receptor beta chains from one sample sequenced in a study of spatial heterogeneity in lung cancer. Time point reported: sample taken at primary tumor resection. Each CDR3 protein is one row after TCRdb ran MiXCR on the 5' RACE reads. The sample records more than 45,000 distinct CDR3 sequences, roughly 5% being singletons. The sample here was PBMCs, taken at surgery. The receptor set was obtained from a male donor with early-stage non-small cell lung cancer.

This clonotype was seen a handful of times. The gene calls are TRBV6-5 and TRBJ2-2, with a possible D match to TRBD2 (5 bases). CDR1 and CDR2 (germline): MNHEY, SVGAGI. The germline V and J ends were trimmed by 2 bases and 3 bases, with 7 bases remaining between them. The CDR3 is 14 residues long. In DNA, the CDR3 is TGTGCCAGCAGTTACGAGGGAGACACCGGGGAGCTGTTTTTT. Protein sequence: CASSYEGDTGELFF.

This clonotype was picked up many times. CDR3 sequence: CASSLGQGTYEQYF. As DNA, the CDR3 is TGTGCCAGCAGCTTAGGGCAGGGTACCTACGAGCAGTACTTC. The rearrangement links TRBV7-6 to TRBJ2-7, with a possible D match to TRBD1 (5 bases). The ends were cut back, 1 base at V and 2 bases at J, with 9 bases in the middle. This CDR3 region has 14 residues. Germline lookup yields CDR1 SGHVS and CDR2 FNYEAQ.

CDR3 region: CSARVLGVEQFF. For the CDR3, the DNA is TGCAGTGCTAGAGTCCTCGGGGTTGAGCAGTTCTTC. This chain links TRBV20-1 with TRBJ2-1; D might be TRBD2 (5 bases). The CDR3 length is 12 residues. Trimming took off 1 base at V and 9 bases at J, with 10 bases between the two ends. Germline values: CDR1 DFQATT, CDR2 SNEGSKA (reference sequence).

This clonotype was seen many times. CDR3 nucleotides: TGCAGTGCTAGAGATCCGAGCGGGAATACGCAGTATTTT. This encodes CSARDPSGNTQYF. The chain recombines TRBV20-1 with TRBJ2-3; 7 nucleotides agree with TRBD2. Germline-derived CDR1 and CDR2 are DFQATT and SNEGSKA (reference sequence). J was trimmed by 7 bases and V by 0 bases; bases with no gene match: 4. There are 13 residues in the CDR3.

This clonotype was counted at least ten times. The chain couples TRBV5-1 to TRBJ2-6; D unclear. V was clipped by 4 bases and J by 0 bases, with 8 bases between them. The CDR3 is 15 residues long. Germline loops: CDR1 SGHRS, CDR2 YFSETQ. CDR3 protein: CASSPQISGANVLTF. CDR3 in DNA: TGCGCCAGCAGCCCTCAAATCTCTGGGGCCAACGTCCTGACTTTC.

This clonotype has ten or more counts. The CDR3 protein is CASRMDGTYGYTF. In nucleotides, the CDR3 is TGTGCCAGCAGAATGGACGGGACCTATGGCTACACCTTC. The chain uses TRBV6-2 or TRBV6-3 and TRBJ1-2; D is perhaps TRBD1 (5 bases). V shed 6 bases and J shed 4 bases, with 12 bases lying between them. This CDR3 contains 13 residues. CDR1 MNHEY and CDR2 SVGEGT come from the germline V gene.

The sample holds a few counts of this clonotype. The chain carries TRBV12-3 or TRBV12-4 and TRBJ2-2, with 13 bases identical to TRBD2. The CDR3 extends over 22 amino acids. The J segment lost 5 bases and the V segment lost 6 bases, leaving 24 bases of the junction unmatched. CDR3 in amino acids: CASRHSPGTAVTSGRATGELFF. For the CDR3, the DNA is TGTGCCAGCAGACACTCCCCTGGGACGGCCGTTACTAGCGGGAGGGCGACCGGGGAGCTGTTTTTT.

This clonotype showed up many times. This chain joins TRBV20-1 and TRBJ1-1; the match to TRBD1 covers 9 bases. The V and J ends lost 3 bases and 4 bases, in that order; junction bases with no gene match: 12. The V gene's germline CDR1 is DFQATT and CDR2 SNEGSKA (reference sequence). This CDR3 contains 16 residues. CDR3 loop: CSASRDRVGAGTEAFF. In DNA, the CDR3 is TGCAGTGCTAGCCGGGACAGGGTGGGAGCAGGCACTGAAGCTTTCTTT.

This clonotype was counted ten times or more. This chain joins TRBV20-1 and TRBJ2-3; 8 bases align to TRBD2. CDR1 and CDR2 from the germline V gene are DFQATT and SNEGSKA (reference sequence). The CDR3 is 15 amino acids. J was trimmed by 2 bases and V by 5 bases; bases with no gene match: 9. The CDR3 bases are TGCAGTGCTCCTACAGCGGGAGAGCCCACAGATACGCAGTATTTT. As protein: CSAPTAGEPTDTQYF.

This clonotype was seen at least ten times. The chain couples TRBV7-2 to TRBJ2-5; 13 nucleotides align to TRBD2. Germline loops: CDR1 SGHTA, CDR2 FQGNSA. This CDR3 is built from 16 residues. The trim removed 1 base at V and 3 bases at J, leaving 2 bases unmatched. In DNA, the CDR3 is TGTGCCAGCAGCTTAGGGACTAGCGGGAGCGAAGAGACCCAGTACTTC. Translating it yields CASSLGTSGSEETQYF.

This clonotype has at least ten counts. V is TRBV7-2 and J is TRBJ1-6; no firm D call. V lost 5 bases and J lost 8, with 7 bases in between. The length of the CDR3 is 12 residues. The V gene's germline CDR1 is SGHTA and CDR2 FQGNSA. CDR3 amino acids: CASSHADSPLHF. CDR3 DNA: TGTGCCAGCAGCCACGCGGATTCACCCCTCCACTTT.

This clonotype has just one count. This may come from a read error, since a much larger clone is one base off. This chain joins TRBV14 and TRBJ2-5; D gene unclear. Germline lookup yields CDR1 SGHDN and CDR2 FVKESK. The CDR3 length is 14 residues. The CDR3 DNA sequence: TGTGCCAACAGCCAAGGCTTCAGACAAGAGACCCAGTACTTC. It is translated as CANSQGFRQETQYF. Full variable domain (remainder filled in from reference TRBV14 and TRBJ2-5): EAGVTQFPSHSVIEKGQTVTLRCDPISGHDNLYWYRRVMGKEIKFLLHFVKESKQDESGMPNNRFLAERTGGTYSTLKVQPAELEDSGVYFCANSQGFRQETQYFGPGTRLLVL.

This clonotype appeared many times. This rearrangement joins TRBV2 to TRBJ2-7; D uncertain. The CDR3 extends over 14 amino acids. Looked up from germline, CDR1 is SNHLY and CDR2 is FYNNEI. V shed 6 bases and J shed 2 bases, with 14 bases lying between them. Here the CDR3 DNA reads TGTGCCAGCAGGGGATTGCTAAACCCCTACGAGCAGTACTTC. Translated, it gives CASRGLLNPYEQYF.

This clonotype appeared many times. This may arise from a read error, as a much more abundant clone is one base away. The chain employs TRBV2 and TRBJ1-3, with D unclear. The CDR3 consists of 14 residues. Germline lookup yields CDR1 SNHLY and CDR2 FYNNEI. Here the CDR3 reads CVSKLGDSGNTIYF. The CDR3 DNA reads as TGTGTCAGCAAATTAGGTGACTCTGGAAACACCATATATTTT.

This clonotype was seen ten or more times. The chain is built from TRBV5-1 and TRBJ2-3; 7 positions match TRBD1. This CDR3 is built from 14 residues. V lost 4 bases to trimming and J lost 2 bases; unmatched junction nucleotides: 4. CDR1 is SGHRS and CDR2 is YFSETQ in the germline V gene. The DNA for the CDR3 is TGCGCCAGCAGCCGTGGACAGGTCACAGATACGCAGTATTTT. The encoded protein is CASSRGQVTDTQYF.

This clonotype was picked up many times. The chain couples TRBV7-2 to TRBJ1-2, with D perhaps TRBD1 (6 bases). CDR3 size: 16 residues. The germline V gene encodes CDR1 SGHTA and CDR2 FQGNSA. V dropped 5 bases and J dropped 0 bases, with 16 bases sitting between them. CDR3 residues: CASSHLGQSANYGYTF. The DNA of the CDR3 is TGTGCCAGCAGCCATTTAGGACAGTCAGCTAACTATGGCTACACCTTC.

At least ten counts were recorded for this clonotype. CDR3 sequence reads: CASPRTGMREKLFF. The CDR3 DNA sequence: TGCGCCAGCCCTCGGACAGGGATGCGGGAAAAACTGTTTTTT. The rearrangement links TRBV4-1 to TRBJ1-4; TRBD1 matches at 8 bases. With V trimmed by 8 bases and J by 8 bases, 10 bases remained unmatched. The germline V gene has CDR1 MGHRA and CDR2 YSYEKL. This CDR3 is built from 14 residues.

This clonotype has ten or more counts. The genes are TRBV9 and TRBJ2-5, with 12 bases lining up with TRBD2. This CDR3 comprises 16 residues. With V trimmed by 3 bases and J by 2 bases, 5 bases remained unmatched. Germline loops: CDR1 SGDLS, CDR2 YYNGEE. CDR3 amino acids: CASSAGLAGLQETQYF. DNA for the CDR3: TGTGCCAGCAGCGCAGGACTAGCGGGACTGCAAGAGACCCAGTACTTC. The full variable domain, completed using reference TRBV9 and TRBJ2-5, is DSGVTQTPKHLITATGQRVTLRCSPRSGDLSVYWYQQSLDQGLQFLIQYYNGEERAKGNILERFSAQQFPDLHSELNLSSLELGDSALYFCASSAGLAGLQETQYFGPGTRLLVL.

This clonotype was recorded at least ten times. This chain links TRBV28 with TRBJ1-4; D perhaps matches TRBD1 (5 bases). Germline V gene lookup returns CDR1 MDHEN and CDR2 SYDVKM. V was cut by 4 bases and J by 2 bases, with 8 bases left in between. The CDR3 is 14 amino acids. For the CDR3, the DNA is TGTGCCAGCAGTTCAGGGAGGACTAATGAAAAACTGTTTTTT. This gives the protein CASSSGRTNEKLFF.

This clonotype was recorded a few times. The chain employs TRBV29-1 and TRBJ2-3; TRBD2 is a possible D gene (6 bases). This CDR3 contains 11 residues. V lost 3 bases and J lost 5, with 6 bases in between. Germline V gene data show CDR1 as SQVTM and CDR2 as ANQGSEA. The CDR3 coding sequence is TGCAGCGTTGAGGAGGGAGATACGCAGTATTTT. Protein sequence: CSVEEGDTQYF.

This clonotype was observed many times. This sequence joins TRBV20-1 and TRBJ1-5, with 8 bases matching TRBD1. CDR1 DFQATT and CDR2 SNEGSKA come from the germline V gene (reference sequence). With V trimmed by 5 bases and J by 2 bases, 8 bases remained unmatched. The CDR3 is 15 amino acids. The CDR3 is CSAPRQGTGNQPQHF. CDR3 DNA: TGCAGTGCTCCTCGACAGGGGACCGGCAATCAGCCCCAGCATTTT.

This clonotype came up many times. V gene TRBV12-3 or TRBV12-4 combines with J gene TRBJ1-2, with no clear D. V shed 2 bases and J shed 7 bases, with 14 bases lying between them. The CDR3 loop spans 14 amino acids. In nucleotides, the CDR3 is TGTGCCAGCAGTTTAACAGCGAGAACTTCTGGCTACACCTTC. Translation gives CASSLTARTSGYTF.

In this sample, this clonotype turned up many times. The chain links TRBV5-4 to TRBJ2-3; D is ambiguous. Germline CDR1 and CDR2: SGHNT and YYREEE (reference sequence). V lost 1 base and J lost 6, with 9 bases in between. The length of the CDR3 is 13 residues. The CDR3 sequence: CASSLSYGDTQYF. Here the CDR3 DNA reads TGTGCCAGCAGCTTGTCTTATGGGGATACGCAGTATTTT.

The chain links TRBV7-9 to TRBJ2-7; D is possibly TRBD1 (6 bases). V was pared by 2 bases and J by 3 bases, with 17 bases between. The CDR3 has 16 amino acids. Germline assignment: CDR1 SEHNR and CDR2 FQNEAQ (reference sequence). The chain's CDR3 is CASSLYHTGFNYEQYF. Written as DNA, the CDR3 is TGTGCCAGCAGCTTATACCATACAGGGTTTAACTACGAGCAGTACTTC.